This T cell receptor beta chain was recovered during a study of cytomegalovirus exposure and HLA in healthy donors. Study context: The 600 to 800 first-cohort repertoires shared a platform with the roughly 110 validation repertoires, as reported in a later analysis. Findings and limits, study-wide: In vitro data verified a few CMV-associated chains as specific for CMV antigens. The TCR clusters that emerged in the first cohort tended, a later analysis found, to co-occur in the 120 or so validation repertoires. Investigators reported 150 to 200 TCR beta chains as tied to cytomegalovirus.

Using immunoSEQ multiplex PCR, the repertoire was profiled, and TCRdb retains in-frame clones only, with some absent. The sample lists 250,000 to 400,000 clones; about nine tenths were seen once. For this clone: Its matching antigen is unknown.

This sequence was found in a woman aged 30 to 39 in good health and CMV-seropositive. The sequenced sample consisted of PBMCs.

CDR3 sequence reads: CASSPPPSYATDTQYF. Here the CDR3 DNA reads TGTGCCAGCAGCCCCCCACCGAGTTATGCCACAGATACGCAGTATTTT. V is TRBV7-9 and J is TRBJ2-3; no reliable D call. The CDR3 spans 16 residues. Trimming removed 5 bases from V and 2 bases from J, with 17 bases in between. The germline V gene encodes CDR1 SEHNR and CDR2 FQNEAQ (reference sequence).